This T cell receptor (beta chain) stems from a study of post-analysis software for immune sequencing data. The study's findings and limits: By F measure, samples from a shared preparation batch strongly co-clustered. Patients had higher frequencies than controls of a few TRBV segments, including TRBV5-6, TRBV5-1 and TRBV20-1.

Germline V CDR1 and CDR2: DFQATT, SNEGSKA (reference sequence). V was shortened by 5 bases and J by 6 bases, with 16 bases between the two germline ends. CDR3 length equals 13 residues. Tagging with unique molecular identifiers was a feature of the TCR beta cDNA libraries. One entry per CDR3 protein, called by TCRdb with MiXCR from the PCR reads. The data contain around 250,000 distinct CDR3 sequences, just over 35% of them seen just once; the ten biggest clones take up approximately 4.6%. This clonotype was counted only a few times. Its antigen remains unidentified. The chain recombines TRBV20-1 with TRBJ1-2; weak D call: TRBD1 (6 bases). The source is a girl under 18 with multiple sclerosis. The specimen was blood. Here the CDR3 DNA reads TGCAGTGCTGGGGTCGGGGGCGGGGATGGCTACACCTTC. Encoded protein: CSAGVGGGDGYTF.